This record looks at one TCR beta chain sequence and its context. Its antigen is not identified. The data were produced by immunoSEQ multiplex PCR, yet TCRdb's version contains in-frame clones alone and is incomplete. The table shows roughly 100,000 clones, with over 90% occurring only once. Germline CDR1 is SEHNR and CDR2 is FQNEAQ (reference sequence). V dropped 3 bases and J dropped 0 bases, with 8 bases sitting between them. The CDR3 is 14 residues long. The sample is drawn from a study of T cells in pancreatic ductal adenocarcinoma. Study-wide results and limits: Mean clonality was roughly 0.1 in tumors and roughly 0.066 in blood, not significantly different. Results skew toward the minority of patients with early-stage disease. Enrichment of CD45RO+ effector over naive T cells in tumors may bias clonality. Blood had more productive templates and approximately 8-fold more unique clonotypes than tumor.

The selected patients with pancreatic ductal adenocarcinoma had surgery but no neoadjuvant therapy. The sequenced sample was PBMCs. The TCR was taken from a human donor with pancreatic ductal adenocarcinoma. The J gene is TRBJ2-5, the V gene TRBV7-9; unclear D gene. The CDR3, as DNA: TGTGCCAGCAGCTTTGGAGCAAACCAAGAGACCCAGTACTTC. Protein product: CASSFGANQETQYF.